This TCR beta chain was identified during a study of blood T cell repertoires in COVID-19. About the study: The origin of the acute and convalescent COVID-19 samples was the United States, Italy and Spain.

As originally analysed: Amplification with reference gene primers provided the estimates of nucleated cell counts. The method was immunoSEQ multiplex PCR; TCRdb's version includes in-frame clones alone and lacks a portion of them. The D gene and trimming were derived from the DNA, and the V and J assignments and clone size from that table. The sample has more than 85,000 clones; under 80% are singletons. The V gene end was trimmed by 6 bases and the J gene end by 2 bases; junction bases not matched to a gene: 7. CDR3 length: 14 residues. Germline lookup yields CDR1 LNHDA and CDR2 SQIVND (reference sequence).

This receptor was obtained from a woman in her 70s with acute or convalescent COVID-19. Sequencing was done on a sample of peripheral blood. The gene calls are TRBV19 and TRBJ2-7, with TRBD1 matching over 7 bases. DNA of the CDR3: TGTGCCAGTAGCGTGGGACAGTCACCCTACGAGCAGTACTTC. Translating it yields CASSVGQSPYEQYF. The variable domain in full, completed from reference TRBV19 and TRBJ2-7, reads DGGITQSPKYLFRKEGQNVTLSCEQNLNHDAMYWYRQDPGQGLRLIYYSQIVNDFQKGDIAEGYSVSREKKESFPLTVTSAQKNPTAFYLCASSVGQSPYEQYFGPGTRLTVT.